This T cell receptor (beta chain) is from a study of identical twins. General study points: The authors noted that invariant MAIT and iNKT cells could partly confound zero-insertion analyses. Carriage of fewer insertions was seen in abundant cord blood beta clonotypes, whereas memory repertoires showed none.

The CDR3 has 14 residues. The V gene's germline CDR1 is SGHRS and CDR2 YFSETQ. V lost 4 bases and J lost 1, with 11 bases in between. Template switching added a universal primer site; cDNA carried unique molecular identifiers. TCRdb redid the calling of the 5' RACE reads with MiXCR, one entry per CDR3 protein. The profile shows 450,000 or so distinct CDR3 sequences, 12% to 15% of them singletons. This clonotype was counted only a few times. The antigen is undetermined. Healthy Caucasians alone served as donors. This same sample was also part of a study on yellow fever vaccine responses in identical twins.

Material: CD4+ T cells sorted from blood. The source of this sequence is a woman between 18 and 29 years old in good health. The rearrangement links TRBV5-1 to TRBJ2-5; D ambiguous. DNA for the CDR3: TGCGCCAGCAGCATTACAAAGGTCCAAGAGACCCAGTACTTC. The encoded protein is CASSITKVQETQYF.